The 9 T cell receptor beta chains below come from one sample, sequenced in a study of T cells in Graves' hyperthyroidism and ophthalmopathy. Authors of the study amplified TCR beta CDR3 regions from RNA transcripts. The HTBI primer set was used in a first-round RT-PCR of the TCR CDR3. MiXCR was run by TCRdb on the multiplex PCR reads, yielding one entry per CDR3 protein. The sample consists of around 540,000 distinct CDR3 sequences, about 16% of them appearing once. Sequenced material: blood. The receptor set was obtained from a woman in her thirties with Graves' ophthalmopathy.

This clonotype was recorded a few times. The chain has TRBV28 and TRBJ2-1; 7 bases agree with TRBD2. The CDR3 totals 15 residues. The germline CDR1 and CDR2 sequences are MDHEN and SYDVKM. V dropped 2 bases and J dropped 6; count of bases not matched to a gene: 7. CDR3 sequence reads: CASSLAQAGINEQFF. CDR3 bases: TGTGCCAGCAGTTTAGCACAAGCGGGAATCAATGAGCAGTTCTTC. The complete variable domain, with remaining parts taken from reference TRBV28 and TRBJ2-1, reads DVKVTQSSRYLVKRTGEKVFLECVQDMDHENMFWYRQDPGLGLRLIYFSYDVKMKEKGDIPEGYSVSREKKERFSLILESASTNQTSMYLCASSLAQAGINEQFFGPGTRLTVL.

A single count supports this clonotype. V is TRBV12-3 or TRBV12-4 and J is TRBJ2-3, with TRBD2 identical over 7 bases. There are 16 residues in the CDR3. Trimming cost V 3 bases and J 4 bases; bases outside gene matches: 10. CDR3 DNA: TGTGCCAGCAGTTTCCTGGGCGGGAGAAGGGCAGATACGCAGTATTTT. It specifies CASSFLGGRRADTQYF.

In its sample, this clonotype was seen many times. The rearrangement links TRBV11-2 to TRBJ2-1; D not resolved. CDR1 and CDR2 (germline): SGHAT, FQNNGV. This CDR3 has 13 amino acids. The V end was cut by 6 bases, the J end by 6 bases, with 12 bases between. Written as DNA, the CDR3 is TGTGCCAGCAGTCTCCGTACAGTCAATGAGCAGTTCTTC. The encoded protein is CASSLRTVNEQFF.

The sample holds many counts of this clonotype. The chain recombines TRBV29-1 with TRBJ2-3; D is ambiguous. This CDR3 has 12 residues. With 2 bases removed from V and 1 base from J, the gap between germline ends came to 4 bases. Germline V gives CDR1 SQVTM, CDR2 ANQGSEA. The CDR3 reads CSVELRTDTQYF. CDR3 nucleotide sequence: TGCAGCGTTGAACTCCGCACAGATACGCAGTATTTT.

This clonotype has at least ten counts. The V call is TRBV20-1, the J call TRBJ1-1, with D hard to call. The V gene's germline CDR1 is DFQATT and CDR2 SNEGSKA (reference sequence). The CDR3 runs 11 residues. Deletions cut 5 bases from V and 2 bases from J, with 6 bases between. The CDR3 region is CSAGVNTEAFF. The CDR3 bases are TGCAGTGCTGGGGTAAACACTGAAGCTTTCTTT.

This clonotype was detected only a few times. This chain uses TRBV28 with TRBJ2-6; 8 positions agree with TRBD1. CDR3 length: 20 residues. V was pared by 6 bases and J by 1 base, with 17 bases of the junction left unmatched. Germline CDR1 and CDR2: MDHEN and SYDVKM. The CDR3, as DNA: TGTGCCAGCAGGGTGACAGGGGCGCCCGATACCCGTTCTGGGGCCAACGTCCTGACTTTC. Its protein product is CASRVTGAPDTRSGANVLTF.

The chain joins TRBV10-2 to TRBJ2-4; D assignment may be TRBD1 or TRBD2 (5 bases each). V dropped 3 bases and J dropped 11 bases, with 14 bases sitting between them. The CDR3 is 13 amino acids. Germline V CDR1 and CDR2: WSHSY, SAAADI. In nucleotides, the CDR3 is TGCGCCAGCAGTGAACTGATCCTGGGGGTTCAGTACTTC. Translation: CASSELILGVQYF.

This chain uses TRBV12-3 or TRBV12-4 with TRBJ2-1; possibly TRBD2 for D (5 bases). The V and J ends lost 6 bases and 0 bases respectively, with 12 bases between them. CDR3 length equals 15 residues. CDR3 loop: CASSSLVNSYNEQFF. In nucleotides, the CDR3 is TGTGCCAGCAGCTCACTAGTTAACTCCTACAATGAGCAGTTCTTC.

This clonotype appeared many times. The rearrangement links TRBV10-3 to TRBJ2-5; tentative D call: TRBD2 (6 bases). CDR1 and CDR2 (germline): ENHRY, SYGVKD. CDR3 size: 17 residues. Trimming left V 1 base short and J 5 bases short, with 20 bases between. CDR3 residues: CAISELVLEGNYETQYF. CDR3 in DNA: TGTGCCATCAGTGAGTTAGTGTTGGAGGGAAATTATGAGACCCAGTACTTC.